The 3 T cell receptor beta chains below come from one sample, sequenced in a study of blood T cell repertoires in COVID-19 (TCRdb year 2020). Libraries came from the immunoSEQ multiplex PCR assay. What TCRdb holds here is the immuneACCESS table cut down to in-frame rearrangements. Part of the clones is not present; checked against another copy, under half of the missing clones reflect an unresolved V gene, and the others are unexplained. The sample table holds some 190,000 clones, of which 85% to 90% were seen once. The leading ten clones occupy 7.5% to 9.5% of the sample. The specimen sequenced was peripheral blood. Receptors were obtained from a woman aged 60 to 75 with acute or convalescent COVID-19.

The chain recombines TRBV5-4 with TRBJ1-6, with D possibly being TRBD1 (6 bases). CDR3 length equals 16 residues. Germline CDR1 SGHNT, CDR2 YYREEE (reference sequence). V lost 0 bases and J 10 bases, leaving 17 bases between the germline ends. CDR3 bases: TGTGCCAGCAGCTTGGAACCCGGGACATCTAAATCACCCCTCCACTTT. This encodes CASSLEPGTSKSPLHF.

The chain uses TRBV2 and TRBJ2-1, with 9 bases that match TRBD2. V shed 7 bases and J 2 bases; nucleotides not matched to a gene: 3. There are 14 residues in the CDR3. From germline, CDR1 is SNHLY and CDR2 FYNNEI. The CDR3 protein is CASKVAGAYNEQFF. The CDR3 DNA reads TGTGCCAGCAAAGTAGCGGGAGCCTACAATGAGCAGTTCTTC.

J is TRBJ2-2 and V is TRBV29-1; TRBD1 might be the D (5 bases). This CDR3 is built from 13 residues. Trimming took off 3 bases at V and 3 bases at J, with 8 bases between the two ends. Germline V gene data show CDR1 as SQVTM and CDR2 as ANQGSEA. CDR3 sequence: CSVDQGYTGELFF. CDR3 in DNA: TGCAGCGTTGATCAGGGTTACACCGGGGAGCTGTTTTTT.